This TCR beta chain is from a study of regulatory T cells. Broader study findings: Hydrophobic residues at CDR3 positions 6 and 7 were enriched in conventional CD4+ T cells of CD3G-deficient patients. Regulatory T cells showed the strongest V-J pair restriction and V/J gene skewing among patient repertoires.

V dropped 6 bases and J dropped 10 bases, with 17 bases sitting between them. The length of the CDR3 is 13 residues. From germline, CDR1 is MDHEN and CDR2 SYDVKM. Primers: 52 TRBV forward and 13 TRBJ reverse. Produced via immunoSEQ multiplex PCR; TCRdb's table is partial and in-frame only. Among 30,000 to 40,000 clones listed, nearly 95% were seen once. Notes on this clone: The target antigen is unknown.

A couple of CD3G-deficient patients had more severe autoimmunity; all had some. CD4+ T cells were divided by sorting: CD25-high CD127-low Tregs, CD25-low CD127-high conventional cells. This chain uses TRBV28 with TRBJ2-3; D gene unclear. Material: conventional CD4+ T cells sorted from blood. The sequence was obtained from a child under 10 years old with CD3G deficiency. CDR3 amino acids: CASRPDGSVAQYF. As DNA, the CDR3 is TGTGCCAGCAGACCCGACGGATCAGTGGCGCAGTATTTT.